The present entry profiles one T cell receptor (beta chain) with its context. What it recognizes is unknown. TCRdb keeps only in-frame clones here, not all; method: immunoSEQ multiplex PCR. The sample records fewer than 20,000 clones, about three quarters being singletons. The sample originates from a study of tumor-infiltrating lymphocytes in localized non-small cell lung cancer. Looking at the study overall: The cohort mixed smokers and never-smokers, several histologies, and some post-neoadjuvant-chemotherapy samples. Findings of the study overall: Different pieces of the same tissue went to different assays, confounding technical variation with intratumor heterogeneity. No link was found between tumor T-cell fraction and recurrence-free survival. Compared with uninvolved lung, tumors showed higher T cell infiltration by TCRbeta sequencing.

The germline V gene has CDR1 SGHRS and CDR2 YFSETQ. The CDR3 is 15 amino acids. Trimming stripped 4 bases from V and 0 bases from J, with 11 bases between. The clonotype originates from a human donor with non-small cell lung cancer. Source material: lung tumor tissue. The chain is built from TRBV5-1 and TRBJ2-1, with D perhaps TRBD1 (5 bases). The CDR3, as DNA: TGCGCCAGCAGCCCCGGACAAAGCTCCTACAATGAGCAGTTCTTC. Its protein product is CASSPGQSSYNEQFF.